This TCR beta chain was retrieved from a study of blood T cell repertoires in COVID-19. The CDR3 consists of 13 residues. Germline lookup yields CDR1 LNHDA and CDR2 SQIVND (reference sequence). J gave up 6 bases and V 6 bases, and 7 bases lay outside the gene matches. Measured with immunoSEQ multiplex PCR; TCRdb has only the in-frame clones, and not every one. The sample yields 400,000 or so clones, less than 95% seen once. The chain recombines TRBV19 with TRBJ2-7, with 8 bases fitting TRBD1. This sequence originates from a man aged 18 to 30 who had recovered from COVID-19. The material sequenced was PBMCs or T cells enriched from blood (not recorded which). The CDR3 DNA reads as TGTGCCAGTAGAAGGGACAGGATCGGCGAGCAGTACTTC. Translating it yields CASRRDRIGEQYF. Looking up the rest from reference TRBV19 and TRBJ2-7 gives the full variable domain: DGGITQSPKYLFRKEGQNVTLSCEQNLNHDAMYWYRQDPGQGLRLIYYSQIVNDFQKGDIAEGYSVSREKKESFPLTVTSAQKNPTAFYLCASRRDRIGEQYFGPGTRLTVT.